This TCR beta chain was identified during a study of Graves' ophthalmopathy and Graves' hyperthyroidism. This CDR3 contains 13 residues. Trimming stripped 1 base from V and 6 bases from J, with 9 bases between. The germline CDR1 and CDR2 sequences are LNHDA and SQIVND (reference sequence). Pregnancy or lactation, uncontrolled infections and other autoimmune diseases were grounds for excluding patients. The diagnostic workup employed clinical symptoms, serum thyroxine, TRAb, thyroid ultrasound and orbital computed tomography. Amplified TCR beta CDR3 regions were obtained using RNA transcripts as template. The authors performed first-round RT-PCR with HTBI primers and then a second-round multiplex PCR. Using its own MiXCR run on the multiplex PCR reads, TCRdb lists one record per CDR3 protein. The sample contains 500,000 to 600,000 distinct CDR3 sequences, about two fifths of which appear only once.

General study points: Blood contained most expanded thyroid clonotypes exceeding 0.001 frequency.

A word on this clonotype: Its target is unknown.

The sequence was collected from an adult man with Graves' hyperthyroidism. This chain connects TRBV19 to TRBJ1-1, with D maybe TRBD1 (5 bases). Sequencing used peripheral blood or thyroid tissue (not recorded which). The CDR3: CASSIGGTSEAFF. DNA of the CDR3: TGTGCCAGTAGTATAGGCGGGACTTCTGAAGCTTTCTTT.